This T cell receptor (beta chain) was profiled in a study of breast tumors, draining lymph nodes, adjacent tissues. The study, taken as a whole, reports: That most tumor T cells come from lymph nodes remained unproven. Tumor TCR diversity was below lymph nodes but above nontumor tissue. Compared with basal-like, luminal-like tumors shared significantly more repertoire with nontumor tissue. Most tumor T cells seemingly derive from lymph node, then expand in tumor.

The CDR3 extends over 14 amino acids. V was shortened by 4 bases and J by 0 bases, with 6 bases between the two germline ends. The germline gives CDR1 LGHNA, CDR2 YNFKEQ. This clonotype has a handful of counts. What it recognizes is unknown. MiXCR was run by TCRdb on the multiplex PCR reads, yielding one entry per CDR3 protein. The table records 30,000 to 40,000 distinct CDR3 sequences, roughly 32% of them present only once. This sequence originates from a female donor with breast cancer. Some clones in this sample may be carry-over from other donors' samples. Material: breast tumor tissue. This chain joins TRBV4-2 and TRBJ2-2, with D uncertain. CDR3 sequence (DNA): TGTGCCAGCAGCCTCCACCCGAACACCGGGGAGCTGTTTTTT. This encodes CASSLHPNTGELFF.